This passage covers 7 T cell receptor beta chains from one sample sequenced in a study of blood T cells in healthy people across ages. Then a second PCR, running roughly 7 to 11 cycles, was carried out with a sample-barcoded 5' primer and a J-beta primer mix. TCRdb used MiXCR to reprocess the 5' RACE reads, holding one entry per CDR3 protein. The sample yields 600,000 to 800,000 distinct CDR3 sequences, about 50% seen once. Input material: blood. The receptors stem from a woman over 75 in good health.

The chain joins TRBV6-6 to TRBJ2-4; D unresolved. Germline V gives CDR1 MNHNY, CDR2 SVGAGI (reference sequence). The germline V and J ends were trimmed by 2 bases and 5 bases, with 7 bases remaining between them. The length of the CDR3 is 13 residues. The CDR3 coding sequence is TGTGCCAGCAGTTACCCCAGCGAAAACATTCAGTACTTC. Protein product: CASSYPSENIQYF.

The table lists this clonotype with many counts. The V and J genes are TRBV7-9 and TRBJ1-2; a weak D match, TRBD1 (6 bases). The V end lost 5 bases, the J end lost 8 bases, and 15 bases lay between the germline ends. CDR3 length: 13 amino acids. CDR1 is SEHNR and CDR2 is FQNEAQ in the germline V gene (reference sequence). CDR3 loop: CASSPQGMGGYTF. The CDR3 coding sequence is TGTGCCAGCAGCCCTCAGGGGATGGGAGGCTACACCTTC.

The chain has TRBV27 and TRBJ2-4; D may match TRBD1 or TRBD2 (5 bases each). The better agreement between TRBJ2-7 and the DNA end casts doubt on the J call. The CDR3 length is 14 residues. The germline CDR1 and CDR2 sequences are MNHEY and SMNVEV (reference sequence). CDR3 DNA: TGTGCCAGTCAGCAAAGGGATGGGGGATACGAGCAGTACTTC. It specifies CASQQRDGGYEQYF.

This clonotype came up many times. V and J are TRBV5-1 and TRBJ2-1; 7 positions match TRBD2. The CDR3 extends over 15 amino acids. The ends lost 0 bases at V and 9 bases at J; junction bases unmatched: 9. Germline loops: CDR1 SGHRS, CDR2 YFSETQ. This CDR3 is CASSLDLAEYGEQFF. CDR3 coding DNA: TGCGCCAGCAGCTTGGACCTAGCGGAATACGGTGAGCAGTTCTTC.

The chain employs TRBV28 and TRBJ2-1, with 9 nucleotides matching TRBD1. Trimming took 6 bases from V and 0 from J; bases not matched to a gene: 3. The germline V gene encodes CDR1 MDHEN and CDR2 SYDVKM. This CDR3 spans 15 amino acids. CDR3 sequence reads: CASRTTGGSYNEQFF. For the CDR3, the DNA is TGTGCCAGCAGAACGACAGGGGGCTCCTACAATGAGCAGTTCTTC.

This clonotype has only a few counts. The rearrangement joins TRBV10-3 to TRBJ2-2; a possible D gene is TRBD2 (6 bases). The V gene's germline CDR1 is ENHRY and CDR2 SYGVKD. The CDR3 consists of 14 residues. Trimming took off 7 bases at V and 0 bases at J, with 9 bases between the two ends. CDR3 protein: CAINLATNTGELFF. CDR3 bases: TGTGCCATCAACCTAGCGACGAACACCGGGGAGCTGTTTTTT.

This clonotype was recorded a few times. The V call is TRBV7-2, the J call TRBJ2-3; D remains ambiguous. V was cut by 2 bases and J by 4 bases, with 10 bases left in between. The CDR3 spans 14 residues. CDR1 SGHTA and CDR2 FQGNSA come from the germline V gene. CDR3 sequence reads: CASSLWPGSDTQYF. The CDR3 bases are TGTGCCAGCAGCTTATGGCCAGGCTCAGATACGCAGTATTTT.